The following is a T cell receptor (beta chain) sequence with its context. Relative to the germline gene, one junction end is altered; a read error may explain this. The data belong to a study of T cells in localized non-small cell lung cancer. CDR3 length equals 14 residues. Germline V gene lookup returns CDR1 SQVTM and CDR2 ANQGSEA. Some clones are missing from TCRdb's copy, which holds only in-frame ones; the method was immunoSEQ multiplex PCR. The sample lists roughly 34,000 clones, around 87% seen once, with around 17% in the top ten. This clonotype originated in a man aged 40 to 70 with stage III lung adenocarcinoma. Material: peripheral blood mononuclear cells, obtained before any cancer treatment. V and J are TRBV29-1 and TRBJ2-3, with a tentative D call TRBD1 (6 bases). This chain's CDR3 is CSVEETGNTDTQYF. The CDR3 DNA is TGCAGCGTCGAAGAGACAGGAAACACAGATACGCAGTATTTT.